The next 13 T cell receptor beta chains were all read from a single sample in a study of T cells in Graves' hyperthyroidism and ophthalmopathy. The investigators amplified TCR beta CDR3 regions from RNA transcripts. RT-PCR in the first round (using the HTBI primer set) targeted the TCR CDR3. In TCRdb, the multiplex PCR reads were re-called with MiXCR into one record per CDR3 protein. The repertoire holds more than 500,000 distinct CDR3 sequences, with roughly 45% as singletons. The specimen was peripheral blood or thyroid tissue (not recorded which). Receptors were obtained from an adult woman with Graves' disease, either hyperthyroidism or ophthalmopathy (not recorded which).

V usage is TRBV20-1 and J usage is TRBJ2-7; 8 nucleotides match TRBD2. CDR3 length: 13 residues. CDR1 is DFQATT, CDR2 SNEGSKA, per germline (reference sequence). After removal of 5 bases from V and 3 bases from J, the junction contained 6 bases not matched to a gene. The CDR3 sequence: CSAHIAGNYEQYF. The CDR3 DNA follows: TGCAGTGCTCACATAGCGGGAAACTACGAGCAGTACTTC.

In regard to this clonotype: A read error is possible here, since a much larger clone lies one base away. The chain carries TRBV10-3 and TRBJ1-2; 10 nucleotides agree with TRBD1. CDR3 length equals 13 residues. The V and J ends lost 2 bases and 10 bases, in that order; junction bases with no gene match: 4. CDR1 and CDR2 from the germline V gene are ENHRY and SYGVKD. CDR3 coding DNA: TGTGCCATCAGTGAGGACAGGGGGCATGACTACACCTTC. Amino acid sequence: CAISEDRGHDYTF.

In its sample, this clonotype was seen a few times. V gene TRBV6-1 combines with J gene TRBJ1-2; the D is unclear. The CDR3 totals 14 residues. The V gene's germline CDR1 is MNHNS and CDR2 SASEGT. Trimming cost V 1 base and J 4 bases, with 10 bases left between them. CDR3 loop: CASSEGGLAYGYTF. The CDR3 region has the DNA TGTGCCAGCAGTGAAGGGGGTCTGGCCTATGGCTACACCTTC.

In its sample, this clonotype was seen many times. The gene calls are TRBV28 and TRBJ1-2; perhaps TRBD1 as D (5 bases). The CDR3 has 14 residues. The V end was cut by 6 bases, the J end by 5 bases, with 16 bases between. Germline assignment: CDR1 MDHEN and CDR2 SYDVKM. The CDR3 region has the DNA TGTGCCAGCAGCTCTCCGGGACTGAGATATGGCTACACCTTC. It translates to CASSSPGLRYGYTF.

Ten or more counts support this clonotype. The J gene is TRBJ1-5, the V gene TRBV11-2, with D hard to call. CDR1 is SGHAT, CDR2 FQNNGV, per germline. Trimming cost V 5 bases and J 3 bases, with 11 bases left between them. The CDR3 extends over 14 amino acids. CDR3 nucleotides: TGTGCCAGCAGCCCTAGCAGACTCAATCAGCCCCAGCATTTT. The encoded protein is CASSPSRLNQPQHF. Full variable domain (missing parts from reference TRBV11-2 and TRBJ1-5): EAGVAQSPRYKIIEKRQSVAFWCNPISGHATLYWYQQILGQGPKLLIQFQNNGVVDDSQLPKDRFSAERLKGVDSTLKIQPAKLEDSAVYLCASSPSRLNQPQHFGDGTRLSIL.

In its sample, this clonotype was seen many times. This chain uses TRBV10-3 with TRBJ2-7, with TRBD2 as a possible D gene (6 bases). The CDR3 is 15 amino acids. Per germline, CDR1 ENHRY and CDR2 SYGVKD. Trimming left V 4 bases short and J 1 base short, with 14 bases between. Written as DNA, the CDR3 is TGTGCCATCAGTGGGGACTCAATAGGGTCCTACGAGCAGTACTTC. Residues: CAISGDSIGSYEQYF.

The chain links TRBV29-1 to TRBJ2-7; possibly TRBD1 or TRBD2 for D (6 bases each). The CDR3 contains 11 residues. With 7 bases removed from V and 4 bases from J, the gap between germline ends came to 11 bases. Germline CDR1 SQVTM, CDR2 ANQGSEA. DNA for the CDR3: TGCAGCGGGAGGGGGGTTTACGAGCAGTACTTC. Its protein is CSGRGVYEQYF.

J is TRBJ1-2 and V is TRBV6-5; unclear D gene. Per germline, CDR1 MNHEY and CDR2 SVGAGI. Trimming shortened V by 7 bases and J by 4 bases, and 10 bases separated the two germline ends. The CDR3 contains 12 residues. CDR3 in amino acids: CASTEDGYGYTF. The CDR3 region has the DNA TGTGCCAGCACAGAGGACGGCTATGGCTACACCTTC.

This clonotype was detected ten times or more. The V and J genes are TRBV2 and TRBJ1-1; the D is unclear. There are 16 residues in the CDR3. Germline values: CDR1 SNHLY, CDR2 FYNNEI. With 4 bases removed from V and 2 bases from J, the gap between germline ends came to 17 bases. CDR3: CASSGGPGRINTEAFF. CDR3 bases: TGTGCCAGCAGTGGGGGTCCGGGGAGAATTAACACTGAAGCTTTCTTT.

The rearrangement uses TRBV10-3 and TRBJ2-7, with D perhaps TRBD1 (6 bases). V lost 7 bases and J 2 bases, leaving 15 bases between the germline ends. The CDR3 extends over 14 amino acids. Germline CDR1 ENHRY, CDR2 SYGVKD. The CDR3 spells CAIKAGEPTYEQYF. CDR3 nucleotide sequence: TGTGCCATCAAAGCAGGGGAACCAACCTACGAGCAGTACTTC.

The chain has TRBV20-1 and TRBJ1-4; D is ambiguous. Germline V lookup: CDR1 DFQATT, CDR2 SNEGSKA (reference sequence). Trimming stripped 0 bases from V and 7 bases from J, with 24 bases between. The CDR3 runs to 18 residues. In DNA, the CDR3 is TGCAGTGCTAGAGATCTCGAACAACCCGAGCCCTGGGCTGAAAAACTGTTTTTT. Translating it yields CSARDLEQPEPWAEKLFF.

The chain joins TRBV20-1 to TRBJ1-5; D ambiguous. The CDR3 totals 13 residues. The V gene lost 4 bases and the J gene lost 1 base, with 8 bases spanning the gap. Germline lookup yields CDR1 DFQATT and CDR2 SNEGSKA (reference sequence). The CDR3 spells CSAKAGSNQPQHF. DNA of the CDR3: TGCAGTGCTAAGGCGGGAAGCAATCAGCCCCAGCATTTT.

The sample holds a few counts of this clonotype. The chain carries TRBV20-1 and TRBJ1-6, with D unresolved. Germline V gene data show CDR1 as DFQATT and CDR2 as SNEGSKA (reference sequence). Trimming removed 6 bases at V and 11 bases at J, with 11 bases between. The CDR3 runs 11 residues. The CDR3 reads CSAPLGAPLHF. In nucleotides, the CDR3 is TGCAGTGCCCCCCTAGGAGCACCCCTCCACTTT.